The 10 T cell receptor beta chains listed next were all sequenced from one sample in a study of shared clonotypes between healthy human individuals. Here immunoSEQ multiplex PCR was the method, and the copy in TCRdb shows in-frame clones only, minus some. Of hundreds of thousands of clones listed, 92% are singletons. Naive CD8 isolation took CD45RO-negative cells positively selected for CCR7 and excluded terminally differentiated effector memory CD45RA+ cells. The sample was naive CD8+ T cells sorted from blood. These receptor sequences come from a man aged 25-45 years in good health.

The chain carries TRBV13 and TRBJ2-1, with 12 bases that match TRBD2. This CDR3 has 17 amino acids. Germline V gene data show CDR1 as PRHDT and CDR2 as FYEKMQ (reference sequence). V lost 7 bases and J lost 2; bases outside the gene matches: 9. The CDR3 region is CASTPGGLAGTYNEQFF. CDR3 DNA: TGTGCCAGCACCCCCGGAGGACTAGCGGGAACCTACAATGAGCAGTTCTTC. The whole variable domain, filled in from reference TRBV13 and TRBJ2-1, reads AAGVIQSPRHLIKEKRETATLKCYPIPRHDTVYWYQQGPGQDPQFLISFYEKMQSDKGSIPDRFSAQQFSDYHSELNMSSLELGDSALYFCASTPGGLAGTYNEQFFGPGTRLTVL.

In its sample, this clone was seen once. Here the CDR3 reads CASSGRGQGFQPQHF. CDR3 in DNA: TGTGCCAGCAGCGGCAGGGGACAGGGGTTCCAGCCCCAGCATTTT. The rearrangement links TRBV6-1 to TRBJ1-5, with 10 bases lining up with TRBD1. From germline, CDR1 is MNHNS and CDR2 SASEGT. J lost 7 bases, V lost 6 bases, and 9 bases had no gene match. The length of the CDR3 is 15 residues.

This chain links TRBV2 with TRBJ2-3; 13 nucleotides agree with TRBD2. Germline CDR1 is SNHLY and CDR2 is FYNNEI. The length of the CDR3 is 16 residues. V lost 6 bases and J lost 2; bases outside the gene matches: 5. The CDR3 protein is CASSLGLAGVTDTQYF. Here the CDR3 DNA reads TGTGCCAGCAGCCTTGGACTAGCGGGAGTCACAGATACGCAGTATTTT.

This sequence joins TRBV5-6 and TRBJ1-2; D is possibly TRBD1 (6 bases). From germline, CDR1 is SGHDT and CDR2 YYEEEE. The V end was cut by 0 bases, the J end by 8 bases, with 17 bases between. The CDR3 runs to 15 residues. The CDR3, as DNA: TGTGCCAGCAGCTTGGTAACAGGGACCTTTACGGGCTACACCTTC. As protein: CASSLVTGTFTGYTF.

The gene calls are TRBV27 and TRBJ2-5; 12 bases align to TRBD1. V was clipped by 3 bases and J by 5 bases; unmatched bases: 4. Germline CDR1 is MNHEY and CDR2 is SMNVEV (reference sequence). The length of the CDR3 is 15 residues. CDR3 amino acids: CASSFRDRGHETQYF. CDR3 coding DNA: TGTGCCAGCAGTTTTCGGGACAGGGGGCATGAGACCCAGTACTTC.

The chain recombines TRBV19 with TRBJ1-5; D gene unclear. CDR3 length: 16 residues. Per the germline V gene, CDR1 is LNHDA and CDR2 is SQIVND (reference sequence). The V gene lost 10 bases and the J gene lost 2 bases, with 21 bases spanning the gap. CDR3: CATKGERMSGNQPQHF. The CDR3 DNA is TGTGCCACCAAAGGAGAGCGGATGTCTGGCAATCAGCCCCAGCATTTT.

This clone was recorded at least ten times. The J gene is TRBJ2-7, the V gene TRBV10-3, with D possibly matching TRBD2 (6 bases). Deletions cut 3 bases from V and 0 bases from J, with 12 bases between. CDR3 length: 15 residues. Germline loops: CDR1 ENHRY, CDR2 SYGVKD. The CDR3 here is CAISDPGTGSYEQYF. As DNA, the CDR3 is TGTGCCATCAGTGACCCCGGGACTGGCTCCTACGAGCAGTACTTC.

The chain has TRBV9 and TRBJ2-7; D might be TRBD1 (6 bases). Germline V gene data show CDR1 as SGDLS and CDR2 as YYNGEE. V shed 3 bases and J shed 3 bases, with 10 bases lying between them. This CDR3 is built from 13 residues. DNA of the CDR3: TGTGCCAGCAGCGCCCACAGGGACTACGAGCAGTACTTC. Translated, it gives CASSAHRDYEQYF.

The CDR3 spells CASSSRTMAVSYEQYF. CDR3 nucleotide sequence: TGTGCCAGCAGCTCCCGAACGATGGCAGTTAGCTACGAGCAGTACTTC. The chain has TRBV7-9 and TRBJ2-7, with D hard to call. The V end was cut by 4 bases, the J end by 3 bases, with 19 bases between. The CDR3 has 16 residues. CDR1 SEHNR and CDR2 FQNEAQ come from the germline V gene (reference sequence). Full variable domain (remainder filled in from reference TRBV7-9 and TRBJ2-7): DTGVSQNPRHKITKRGQNVTFRCDPISEHNRLYWYRQTLGQGPEFLTYFQNEAQLEKSRLLSDRFSAERPKGSFSTLEIQRTEQGDSAMYLCASSSRTMAVSYEQYFGPGTRLTVT.

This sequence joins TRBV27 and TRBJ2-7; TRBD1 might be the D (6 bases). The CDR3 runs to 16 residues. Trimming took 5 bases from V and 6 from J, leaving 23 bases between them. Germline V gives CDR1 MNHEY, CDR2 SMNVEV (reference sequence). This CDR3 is CASSLHTGTKPSEQYF. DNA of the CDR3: TGTGCCAGCAGTCTCCACACCGGGACAAAACCTTCCGAGCAGTACTTC.